What follows is one T cell receptor beta chain and its context. Per the original methods: Amplification of reference gene primers was used by the study to estimate nucleated cell counts. Generated by immunoSEQ multiplex PCR, the TCRdb table keeps only in-frame clones and is missing some. The DNA gave D and trimming, while V, J and clone size come from that table. This sample has 200,000 to 250,000 clones, with 83% found just once. The data stem from a study of blood T cell repertoires in COVID-19. Study as a whole: Samples came from the United States, Italy and Spain, spanning acute and convalescent COVID-19. From T cells, B-cell-depleted T cells, or PBMCs came the material, which was cDNA or gDNA.

All enrollees were about 18 to 89 years old and from approximately 25 US areas. The CDR3 spans 12 residues. V lost 7 bases and J 5 bases, leaving 12 bases between the germline ends. Sequenced: PBMCs or T cells enriched from blood (not recorded which). This chain uses TRBV12-3 or TRBV12-4 with TRBJ2-7; TRBD1 is a possible D gene (5 bases). The sequence derives from a woman between 35 and 50 years old who had been exposed to COVID-19. The CDR3 here is CASTSWGHEQYF. The CDR3 DNA sequence: TGTGCCAGCACCAGCTGGGGCCACGAGCAGTACTTC.